This T cell receptor beta chain was documented in a study of T cell responses to AZD1222 COVID-19 vaccine. Findings and caveats of the study: The donor group comprised mostly white British people and more females; the analysis possibly underestimated clonal diversity. Among vaccine-associated CD4 TCRs, coverage spanned spike, with dominance at 160-218 and 743-854. Once two AZD1222 doses were given, Spike-specific TCR breadth and depth went up. The study reported that nearly half of spike-specific TCRs target unmutated variant regions.

Germline V gives CDR1 SNHLY, CDR2 FYNNEI. The CDR3 covers 14 residues. Trimming took off 6 bases at V and 4 bases at J, with 13 bases between the two ends. To note about this clone: Its antigen is unidentified. Other DNA sequences in this specimen translate into the identical CDR3.

The assay was immunoSEQ multiplex PCR, and TCRdb's table has in-frame clones only and misses some. Counted here are 100,000 to 150,000 clones, around nine tenths occurring once; the ten biggest clones make up about 4%. The chain is built from TRBV2 and TRBJ1-5; the D gene is possibly TRBD1 (5 bases). This TCR derives from an adult who received the AZD1222 COVID-19 vaccine. The sequencing here drew on peripheral blood, taken 28 days after the second AZD1222 dose. This CDR3 is CASSGTGGNQPQHF. The CDR3 nucleotides are TGTGCCAGCAGCGGGACTGGGGGGAATCAGCCCCAGCATTTT.